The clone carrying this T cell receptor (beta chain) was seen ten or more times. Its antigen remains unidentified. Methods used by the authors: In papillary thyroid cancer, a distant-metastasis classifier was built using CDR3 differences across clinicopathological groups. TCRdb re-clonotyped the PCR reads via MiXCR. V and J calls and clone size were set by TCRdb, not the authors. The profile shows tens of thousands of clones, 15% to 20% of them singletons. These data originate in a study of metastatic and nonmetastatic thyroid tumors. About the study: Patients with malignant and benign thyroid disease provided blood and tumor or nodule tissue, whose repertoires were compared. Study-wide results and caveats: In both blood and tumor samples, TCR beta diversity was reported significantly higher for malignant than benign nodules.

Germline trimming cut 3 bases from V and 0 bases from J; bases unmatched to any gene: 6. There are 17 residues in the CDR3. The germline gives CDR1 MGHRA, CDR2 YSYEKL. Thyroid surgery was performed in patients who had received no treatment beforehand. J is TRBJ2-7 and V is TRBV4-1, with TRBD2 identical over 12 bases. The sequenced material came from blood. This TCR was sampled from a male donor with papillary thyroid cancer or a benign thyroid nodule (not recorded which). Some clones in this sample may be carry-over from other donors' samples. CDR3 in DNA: TGCGCCAGCAGCCATCCTAGCGGGGGGGTTAGCTCCTACGAGCAGTACTTC. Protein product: CASSHPSGGVSSYEQYF.